This T cell receptor beta chain was sequenced during a study of cytomegalovirus exposure and HLA in healthy donors (dated by TCRdb to the late 2010s). Notes on the research overall: An earlier analysis of approximately 640 of the donors reported roughly 270 Gb of sequence data and 117 million unique TCR beta sequences from 150 million to 200 million T cells. An early release covering roughly 640 HLA-typed donors comprised roughly 300 gigabases of sequencing data and 65 million to 100 million unique TCR sequences. Of the roughly 400 genotyped donors, approximately 83% fell in the genetic ancestry cluster associated with self-reported Caucasian donors. The study was designed to test whether signatures of past pathogen exposure could be identified by cataloging public T cell receptors. The study profiled the T cell repertoires of fewer than 850 subjects by immunosequencing and related them to cytomegalovirus serostatus. In addition to the first cohort of 666 subjects, a separate validation cohort of 120 different subjects was used. To predict cytomegalovirus infection status, the study brought together high-throughput TCR immunosequencing, statistical association of individual TCRs with disease status, and machine learning. In a later analysis, previously published TCR beta repertoires from about 640 donors were re-analyzed and high-resolution HLA genotyping was added so that TCR occurrence patterns could be studied. Rather than using new phenotypic data, the later analysis identified candidate immune exposures from TCR beta sequences and from how often those sequences occurred across donors. An earlier analysis of 587 of the donors used high-throughput TCR beta sequencing to judge whether each TCR beta V gene segment behaved as functional or pseudogenic. Alongside the repertoire data, information on donor age, sex, ethnicity and CMV serostatus was compiled. A later genetic analysis took genome-wide SNP genotypes for about 60% of the roughly 670 donors and used that subset as a discovery cohort. Every repertoire in the discovery cohort had been generated on one and the same sequencing platform. HLA typing covered class I and class II loci at four-digit resolution. The number of typed donors differed by locus: 629-630 for A, B, C, DRB1 and DQB1; roughly 510 for DQA1; 606 for DPA1; and around 490 for DPB1. A few DR-DQ haplotypes were treated as single units for association and clustering because of strong linkage in the cohort. Across around 400 genotyped donors of the cohort, an average of roughly 250,000 unique TCR beta nucleotide sequences per donor were sequenced, and roughly 20% of those sequences were non-productive.

Measured from the cysteine to the phenylalanine, the CDR3 is 16 residues long. Just CDR3 DNA is preserved here, 48 bases in frame from base 1. V is reduced by 2 bases and J by 0 bases, leaving a spacing of 11 bases between them. CDR1 and CDR2 (SGHRS, YFSETQ) derive from the germline V gene. The library was prepared using the immunoSEQ multiplex PCR assay. For the multiplex PCR, a mixture combining 60 forward primers for TCR Vbeta segments and 13 reverse primers for TCR Jbeta segments was used. The CDR3 region of rearranged TCR beta genes was amplified from genomic DNA by a multiplex PCR assay. The amplified TCR beta libraries were sequenced on the Illumina HiSeq System as 87-base-pair reads. As for how the authors treated the data: Across the 500 to 700 repertoires, a later analysis counted approximately 75 million unique TCR beta chains, around 11 million of which were shared by at least two donors. Raw reads were error-corrected and collapsed into unique sequences with a nearest-neighbor algorithm that merged closely related sequences to remove PCR and sequencing errors. Alignment of CDR3 sequences to IMGT reference sequences was used to assign V, D and J gene segments. For a sequence to be retained, at least a six-nucleotide match to both a V gene segment and a J gene segment was required. Rearrangements were called productive when the CDR3 lacked stop codons and stayed in frame with V and J; all others were non-productive. Following IMGT convention, CDR3 was defined as the stretch from the second conserved V-encoded cysteine to the conserved J-encoded phenylalanine. In an earlier analysis of roughly 610 of the donors, sequences lacking an unambiguous match to a single V gene segment were excluded. In an earlier analysis of roughly 500 of the donors, V segments were called functional above 56.7% productive rearrangements and were called segregating when the between-donor standard deviation exceeded 5%. A statistical classification framework was built for diagnosing cytomegalovirus status from the catalog of TCR beta chain sequences. A later analysis assigned V and J genes by comparing TCR nucleotide sequences with IMGT/GENE-DB human TR gene sequences. In a later analysis, CDR3 sequences and most-parsimonious VDJ recombination scenarios were assigned using the TCRdist pipeline. In a later analysis, each TCR beta chain was defined by its CDR3 amino acid sequence together with its V-gene family, and reads without a unique V-gene family were excluded. As a way to deal with suspected cross-contamination and a sequencing artifact, a later analysis dropped roughly 620 nucleotide sequences that were highly shared and had low generation probability. A later analysis calculated a clonal expansion index for each public chain from normalized within-repertoire ranks of inferred template counts. Generation probabilities in a later analysis came from a VDJ recombination model fitted to out-of-frame rearrangements, and those results were checked against IGoR. A later analysis scored TCR-TCR, TCR-HLA and TCR-CMV co-occurrence with hypergeometric tests, applying a repertoire-size bias correction to TCR pairs. A later analysis estimated false discovery rates by permuting HLA or CMV assignments 20 times. A later analysis grouped co-occurring TCRs with DBSCAN, adding TCRdist sequence similarity when clustering within HLA-allele-positive subsets. Repertoires with fewer than 30,000 or more than 120,000 public chains, plus five repertoires with anomalous nucleotide sharing, were excluded from co-occurrence clustering. TCRdb's version of the immuneACCESS table is confined to in-frame rearrangements and falls short of the full clone set. An unresolved V gene accounts for under half of the shortfall where checked; the remainder is of unknown origin. From that table come the V and J calls and clone size; the DNA was used to work out D and trimming. This sample lists approximately 150,000 clones; 75% to 85% were detected once. The biggest ten clones account for about 7.9% of the sample.

In total, 666 healthy bone marrow donors made up the cohort. At the time of sampling, every cohort member was nominally healthy, though immune exposures that went unrecorded were likely present. The donor was CMV seropositive and was included in the group of some 290 seropositive cohort members. Every donor gave a peripheral blood sample, and the peripheral blood mononuclear cells from that sample were used for TCR beta sequencing. Genomic DNA was extracted from the blood cell samples with the Qiagen DNeasy Blood Extraction Kit. General conclusions and limits of the study: A few of the identified cytomegalovirus-associated TCR beta chains were confirmed in vitro to be specific for cytomegalovirus antigens. An association between a missense DCLRE1C variant and V-gene and J-gene trimming of TCR beta chains was found in a later genetic analysis and replicated in an independent cohort. The authors suggested that the approach could potentially be extended to other disease states and immunological phenotypes. A further reported finding was that TCR beta sequences accurately predicted the HLA-A and HLA-B alleles for most subjects in the first cohort. A later analysis found that most CMV-associated TCR beta chains appeared HLA-restricted, with HLA associations seemingly driven largely by CMV exposure. A cluster of highly shared sequence variants was judged likely to represent a technical artifact of the sequencing pipeline. The only immune exposure information available for the cohort was CMV serostatus. In both the original and validation cohorts, the classifier was reported to diagnose cytomegalovirus status with high specificity and sensitivity. When HLA alleles, especially DR and DQ, strongly co-occurred, TCR associations were difficult to assign to individual alleles. Because counts were too low, 15 to 20 rarely observed V segments, including chromosome 9 orphons, were left out of the earlier analysis of some 640 of the donors. Most TCR sequences were observed very rarely across donors, whereas some public TCRs were present in many individuals. Several of the top co-occurrence clusters appeared to be linked to parvovirus B19, influenza, CMV and Epstein-Barr virus, according to a later analysis. Compared with equally common non-associated chains, HLA-associated TCR beta chains in a later analysis were more clonally expanded and had lower generation probabilities. Broadly in line with IMGT annotations, most TCR beta V segments showed up in productive rearrangements about 87% or about 30% of the time in an earlier analysis of around 600 of the donors. In a later genetic analysis, fewer N-insertions in productive TCRs were reported among donors in an Asian-associated ancestry cluster than the 666-donor mean. In a later analysis, the rate of TCR association differed among HLA loci, with DRB1 alleles having the most associated TCRs and HLA-C alleles having the fewest. A later analysis associated 15,000 to 20,000 TCR beta sequences with specific HLA alleles at a false discovery rate of 0.05. This cohort had only TCR beta chains sequenced, and the lack of alpha or paired-chain data limited which features could be detected. The 87-base-pair reads could not distinguish some IMGT-functional V segments, including TRBV6-2 and TRBV6-3, so those segments were excluded. Linkage disequilibrium might explain the correlated functional status among segregating V segments, but an unknown experimental factor could not be ruled out. Presence/absence analyses assumed roughly uniform sequencing depth across donors, an assumption that may not hold. A total of around 150 TCR beta chains were listed by the study as associated with cytomegalovirus. Because HLA typing was unavailable for some donors at each locus, only the typed subset was used in association tests.

A word on this clone: No antigen is known for it. No base qualities exist here, and no much larger clone lies one base off it.

The sample comprised PBMCs. The chain is encoded by TRBV5-1 joined to TRBJ1-4; a tentative D call is TRBD1 (6 bases match). The source of this sequence is a male donor in good health and CMV-seropositive. CDR3 sequence: CASSFARGSTNEKLFF. The bases read TGCGCCAGCAGCTTCGCCAGGGGATCAACTAATGAAAAACTGTTTTTT.